This TCR beta chain was sequenced for a study of blood T cell repertoires in COVID-19. Study overall: Nucleic acid was either cDNA or gDNA, and it came from T cells, B-cell-depleted T cells, or PBMCs.

Clones were sequenced by immunoSEQ multiplex PCR, and TCRdb holds only the in-frame ones, with some missing. The sample consists of about 410,000 clones, less than 95% of them appearing once. Trimming removed 6 bases from V and 7 bases from J, with 13 bases in between. Germline V lookup: CDR1 MNHEY, CDR2 SVGAGI. The CDR3 sequence is 13 residues long. All enrollees were roughly 18 to 100 years old and from about two dozen US areas. The chain recombines TRBV6-5 with TRBJ1-5; the D gene is possibly TRBD1 (6 bases). The sample comprised PBMCs or T cells enriched from blood (not recorded which). This clonotype was obtained from a man aged 18 to 29 who had recovered from COVID-19. The CDR3, as DNA: TGTGCCAGCAGACGGGGGGCAGGCCAGCCCCAGCATTTT. Translating gives CASRRGAGQPQHF.